Listed below are T cell receptor beta chains from one sample, sequenced in a study of a mutant IDH1 vaccine in newly diagnosed glioma. The table came from immunoSEQ multiplex PCR; TCRdb's copy has only in-frame clones and leaves some out. The table has approximately 54,000 clones, roughly 80% seen once. Material: PBMCs, obtained from a glioma patient treated with radiotherapy, temozolomide or both. These receptor sequences come from a young man with glioma. Each CDR3 is given with its conserved first and last residue. The order of the fields is V gene, J gene, clone size, CDR3 protein. Not every row has a clone size; where given, it reads once, few, many or a size class.

TRBV5-1	TRBJ2-7	.	CASSFGTGDVEQYF
TRBV13	TRBJ1-6	.	CASSSDREPLHF
TRBV6-6	TRBJ2-3	.	CASSYSKRGYTDTQYF
TRBV6-4	TRBJ2-2	.	CASRGRGQGGTGELFF
TRBV9	TRBJ1-2	.	CASSASGTENVF
TRBV5-5	TRBJ2-3	.	CASSLYPGADTQYF
TRBV29-1	TRBJ1-2	.	CSVDSIWGVNDYGYTF
TRBV6-5	TRBJ2-1	.	CASSSNTAGTSNEQFF
TRBV9	TRBJ2-7	.	CASSVGGGGYEQYF
TRBV4-2	TRBJ2-7	.	CASSPTSGRDEQYF
TRBV7-2	TRBJ1-5	.	CASSLGGQANQPQHF
TRBV25-1	TRBJ2-2	.	CASSERTGELFF
TRBV5-8	TRBJ1-5	once	CASSLGQVSNQPQHF
TRBV4-3	TRBJ1-1	.	CASSPRPGYRAEAFF
TRBV30	TRBJ1-4	.	CAWSRPRDGGGNEKLFF
TRBV5-4	TRBJ2-7	.	CASSLRAGGYEQYF
TRBV7-8	TRBJ2-7	.	CASSLGIPPYEQYF
TRBV27	TRBJ1-2	.	CASSLMTPGQGLGYGYTF
TRBV4-3	TRBJ2-3	.	CASSQGIRTGPTDTQYF
TRBV7-9	TRBJ2-7	.	CASSLGRAVYF
TRBV14	TRBJ2-7	.	CASSSTSGSYEQYF
TRBV5-5	TRBJ1-6	.	CASSLGTGTGGSTNSPLHF
TRBV28	TRBJ1-5	once	CASSLVGGNQPQHF
TRBV19	TRBJ2-7	.	CASSQGRGFHEQYF
TRBV2	TRBJ1-4	.	CASSEGFLREKLFF
TRBV29-1	TRBJ2-5	.	CSVEDGGRRETQYF
TRBV6-1	TRBJ1-1	.	CASTWIGRNTEAFF
TRBV5-1	TRBJ1-1	.	CASSLDVGGRRTEAFF
TRBV9	TRBJ1-1	.	CASSVEVNTEAFF
TRBV5-1	TRBJ1-2	.	CASAPTGNYGYTF
TRBV28	TRBJ2-3	.	CASIRAPSTDTQYF
TRBV15	TRBJ1-1	.	CATSSGRTGGLNTEAFF
TRBV20-1	TRBJ1-1	.	CSAIRGLEAFF
TRBV12-5	TRBJ1-1	.	CASGLSGNTEAFF
TRBV5-6	TRBJ1-2	.	CASSLGIPGQGIFVYGYTF
TRBV30	TRBJ2-1	.	CAWSVSSASEQFF
TRBV7-2	TRBJ2-7	few	CASSRDQTGLSYEQYF
TRBV27	TRBJ1-2	.	CASRQDRVEWSPNYGYTF
TRBV6-1	TRBJ2-7	.	CASIGSRPYEQYF
TRBV19	TRBJ1-1	.	CASSITWESGRGSNTEAFF
TRBV10-2	TRBJ2-3	.	CASSENSQAGDTQYF
TRBV2	TRBJ2-7	.	CAITGGSYEQYF
TRBV4-3	TRBJ1-2	.	CASSQEPLQGAHGYTF
TRBV19	TRBJ1-5	.	CASSIQGINQPQHF
TRBV19	TRBJ2-1	.	CASSKRPRVDYNEQFF
TRBV7-9	TRBJ2-7	.	CASSFGTGDYEQYF
TRBV27	TRBJ1-5	.	CASSRQGGSQPQHF